This T cell receptor (beta chain) was recovered during a study of shared clonotypes between healthy human individuals. Study conclusions and caveats: The sole specimen, blood, was sampled, and tissue repertoires likely differ.

Measured with immunoSEQ multiplex PCR; TCRdb has only the in-frame clones, and not every one. The sample lists over a million clones, roughly 96% occurring once. The CDR3 extends over 14 amino acids. Germline CDR1 is KGHSH and CDR2 is LQKENI. V was trimmed by 0 bases and J by 9 bases, leaving 12 bases between them. Comment on this clone: Its antigen is currently unknown.

The chain recombines TRBV18 with TRBJ2-1; D gene uncertain. The source material was naive CD4+ T cells sorted from blood. Subset reported: CD45RA+ positively selected. This clonotype was obtained from a man aged 25-40 years in good health. DNA for the CDR3: TGTGCCAGCTCACCACCTCGCGCGACCATTGAGCAGTTCTTC. Translated, it gives CASSPPRATIEQFF.